Below, 17 T cell receptor beta chains from the same sample are listed, as sequenced in a study of blood T cell repertoires in COVID-19 (dated by TCRdb to 2020 to 2021). Library generation was performed with the immunoSEQ multiplex PCR assay. What TCRdb holds here is the immuneACCESS table cut down to in-frame rearrangements. Part of the clones is not present; checked against another copy, under half of the missing clones reflect an unresolved V gene, and the others are unexplained. The sample includes 270,000 or so clones, with 80% to 90% observed a single time. The top ten clonotypes cover roughly a tenth of the sample. Source material: peripheral blood. The receptors come from a woman in her fifties or sixties who had recovered from COVID-19.

V is TRBV3-1 (or the pseudogene TRBV3-2) and J is TRBJ1-1; the D is unclear. Germline V CDR1 and CDR2: LGHDT, YNNKEL (reference sequence). This CDR3 is 14 amino acids long. Trimming left V 4 bases short and J 0 bases short, with 9 bases between. CDR3 sequence reads: CASSRTTVNTEAFF. DNA for the CDR3: TGTGCCAGCAGCCGAACAACAGTGAACACTGAAGCTTTCTTT.

The chain joins TRBV5-1 to TRBJ2-2, with 8 bases that match TRBD1. There are 16 residues in the CDR3. V was pared by 4 bases and J by 5 bases, with 10 bases of the junction left unmatched. Germline V gene data show CDR1 as SGHRS and CDR2 as YFSETQ. In nucleotides, the CDR3 is TGCGCCAGCAGCAAAACTGGACAGGGCGATACCGGGGAGCTGTTTTTT. Amino acid sequence: CASSKTGQGDTGELFF.

The chain has TRBV6-2 or TRBV6-3 and TRBJ2-7; 8 bases are a match to TRBD1. The CDR3 has 16 amino acids. CDR1 MNHEY and CDR2 SVGEGT come from the germline V gene. Losses at the gene ends were 0 bases for V and 0 bases for J; bases not matched to a gene: 4. This CDR3 is CASSYSGQGFSYEQYF. Here the CDR3 DNA reads TGTGCCAGCAGTTACTCCGGACAGGGATTCTCCTACGAGCAGTACTTC.

The chain recombines TRBV5-4 with TRBJ1-1; TRBD1 matches 8 bases. The length of the CDR3 is 15 residues. The V segment lost 8 bases and the J segment 0 bases; nucleotides outside the gene matches: 9. The germline gives CDR1 SGHNT, CDR2 YYREEE (reference sequence). As DNA, the CDR3 is TGTGCCAGTCGTACAGGGACAGGCTTGAACACTGAAGCTTTCTTT. This sequence encodes CASRTGTGLNTEAFF.

The chain combines TRBV19 with TRBJ1-5; 7 positions match TRBD1. The CDR3 has 15 amino acids. Per the germline V gene, CDR1 is LNHDA and CDR2 is SQIVND (reference sequence). J was trimmed by 2 bases and V by 9 bases; bases with no gene match: 10. CDR3 loop: CASKEGGRGNQPQHF. CDR3 DNA sequence: TGTGCCAGCAAAGAAGGGGGCAGGGGCAATCAGCCCCAGCATTTT.

The rearrangement uses TRBV2 and TRBJ2-5; TRBD2 aligns across 16 bases. The CDR3 totals 19 residues. V shed 7 bases and J 4 bases; nucleotides not matched to a gene: 15. The germline CDR1 and CDR2 sequences are SNHLY and FYNNEI. CDR3 region: CASTPAGLAGGPGGETQYF. CDR3 DNA sequence: TGTGCCAGCACGCCCGCGGGACTAGCGGGGGGGCCCGGGGGAGAGACCCAGTACTTC.

The chain links TRBV7-9 to TRBJ1-2; TRBD1 matches at 8 bases. J was trimmed by 2 bases and V by 4 bases; bases with no gene match: 0. CDR1 SEHNR and CDR2 FQNEAQ come from the germline V gene (reference sequence). This CDR3 has 13 amino acids. In nucleotides, the CDR3 is TGTGCCAGCAGCTGGGACAGGAACTATGGCTACACCTTC. Translating gives CASSWDRNYGYTF.

This clone has only a few counts. This chain links TRBV7-2 with TRBJ2-7, with D possibly being TRBD1 (5 bases). There are 13 residues in the CDR3. CDR1 and CDR2 from the germline V gene are SGHTA and FQGNSA. Trimming stripped 4 bases from V and 7 bases from J, with 14 bases between. The CDR3 DNA reads as TGTGCCAGCAGCTCCGCGTCAGGGTCGGAGCAGTACTTC. The encoded protein is CASSSASGSEQYF.

V gene TRBV5-1 combines with J gene TRBJ2-3; 10 nucleotides agree with TRBD1. Germline CDR1 reads SGHRS; CDR2 reads YFSETQ. Germline trimming cut 0 bases from V and 5 bases from J; bases unmatched to any gene: 6. CDR3 length: 16 residues. Written as DNA, the CDR3 is TGCGCCAGCAGCTTGGGAGGGGGACAGGGGAAAGATACGCAGTATTTT. It translates to CASSLGGGQGKDTQYF.

The CDR3 is CASRDTSSYEQYF. CDR3 DNA: TGTGCCAGCCGGGACACAAGCTCCTACGAGCAGTACTTC. The rearrangement links TRBV28 to TRBJ2-7, with TRBD1 as a possible D gene (6 bases). The V gene lost 8 bases and the J gene lost 0 bases, with 11 bases spanning the gap. This CDR3 comprises 13 residues. Germline lookup yields CDR1 MDHEN and CDR2 SYDVKM.

This clone showed up just once. For the CDR3, the DNA is TGTGCCAGCAGCCCAGCGCTAGGCAGAAATAATGAGCAGTTCTTC. It encodes CASSPALGRNNEQFF. The rearrangement joins TRBV3-1 (or the pseudogene TRBV3-2) to TRBJ2-1; D not resolved. Per the germline V gene, CDR1 is LGHDT and CDR2 is YNNKEL (reference sequence). The CDR3 runs to 15 residues. Trimming stripped 4 bases from V and 7 bases from J, with 17 bases between.

CDR3 in DNA: TGTGCCAGCAGTTTAACCACGGGAGGATACGAGCAGTACTTC. Translation: CASSLTTGGYEQYF. The chain joins TRBV27 to TRBJ2-7, with TRBD2 matching 7 bases. CDR3 length equals 14 residues. The V gene end was trimmed by 2 bases and the J gene end by 4 bases; junction bases not matched to a gene: 5. The germline gives CDR1 MNHEY, CDR2 SMNVEV (reference sequence).

The chain recombines TRBV6-1 with TRBJ1-1; perhaps TRBD1 as D (5 bases). Trimming shortened V by 1 base and J by 6 bases, and 12 bases separated the two germline ends. The CDR3 is 14 residues long. Germline CDR1 reads MNHNS; CDR2 reads SASEGT. DNA for the CDR3: TGTGCCAGCAGTGAAGTCAGGAGGGGCGCTGAAGCTTTCTTT. Protein sequence: CASSEVRRGAEAFF.

The chain recombines TRBV28 with TRBJ2-2, with D possibly matching TRBD2 (6 bases). This CDR3 is 17 amino acids long. CDR1 MDHEN and CDR2 SYDVKM come from the germline V gene. The ends were cut back, 7 bases at V and 1 base at J, with 19 bases in the middle. CDR3 nucleotide sequence: TGTGCCAGCAACCTGGGCTGGAGGGGAGGGAACACCGGGGAGCTGTTTTTT. Protein sequence: CASNLGWRGGNTGELFF. Full variable domain (outside the CDR3, taken from reference TRBV28 and TRBJ2-2): DVKVTQSSRYLVKRTGEKVFLECVQDMDHENMFWYRQDPGLGLRLIYFSYDVKMKEKGDIPEGYSVSREKKERFSLILESASTNQTSMYLCASNLGWRGGNTGELFFGEGSRLTVL.

The genes are TRBV27 and TRBJ2-7, with D possibly being TRBD1 (5 bases). V gave up 2 bases and J gave up 3 bases, with 14 bases separating them. CDR3 size: 15 residues. CDR1 MNHEY and CDR2 SMNVEV come from the germline V gene (reference sequence). CDR3 coding DNA: TGTGCCAGCAGTTTACAGGGTCGGCCGGTCTACGAGCAGTACTTC. This encodes CASSLQGRPVYEQYF.

The chain employs TRBV5-4 and TRBJ1-4; D might be TRBD1 (5 bases). Germline V gene sequence: CDR1 SGHNT, CDR2 YYREEE (reference sequence). CDR3 size: 15 residues. Trimming removed 1 base from V and 6 bases from J, with 13 bases in between. CDR3 DNA: TGTGCCAGCAGCTTGTTTTCGGGGGACGATGAAAAACTGTTTTTT. This translates into CASSLFSGDDEKLFF.

V usage is TRBV5-5 and J usage is TRBJ2-1; D is perhaps TRBD2 (5 bases). Germline values: CDR1 SGHKS, CDR2 YYEKEE (reference sequence). Trimming pared 2 bases from V and 7 bases from J, leaving 16 bases between. CDR3 length: 15 residues. CDR3 nucleotide sequence: TGTGCCAGCAGCTTTCGGGGAGCCGGGTTAAATGAGCAGTTCTTC. Translated: CASSFRGAGLNEQFF.